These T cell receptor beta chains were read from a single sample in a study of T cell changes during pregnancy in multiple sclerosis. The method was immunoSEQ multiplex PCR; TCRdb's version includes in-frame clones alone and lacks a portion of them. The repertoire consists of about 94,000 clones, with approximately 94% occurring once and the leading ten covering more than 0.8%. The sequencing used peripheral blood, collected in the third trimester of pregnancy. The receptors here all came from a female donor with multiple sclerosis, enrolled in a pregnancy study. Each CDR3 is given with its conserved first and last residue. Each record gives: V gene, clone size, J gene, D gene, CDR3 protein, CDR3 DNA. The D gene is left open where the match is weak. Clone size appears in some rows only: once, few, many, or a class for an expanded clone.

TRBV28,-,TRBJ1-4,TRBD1,CASSPGQGRGVGEKLFF,TGTGCCAGCAGTCCAGGACAGGGGAGAGGGGTTGGGGAAAAACTGTTTTTT
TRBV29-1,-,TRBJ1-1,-,CSVERQGMAEAFF,TGCAGCGTTGAAAGGCAGGGGATGGCTGAAGCTTTCTTT
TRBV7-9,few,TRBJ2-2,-,CASRGSGFGTGELFF,TGTGCCAGCAGGGGATCGGGGTTTGGCACCGGGGAGCTGTTTTTT
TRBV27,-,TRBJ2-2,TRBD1,CASSNRGPGELFF,TGTGCCAGCAGTAACAGGGGGCCGGGGGAGCTGTTTTTT
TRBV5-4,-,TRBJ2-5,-,CASSLLSGETQYF,TGTGCCAGCAGCTTGCTTTCGGGGGAGACCCAGTACTTC
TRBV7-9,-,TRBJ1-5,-,CASSLGAVNQPQHF,TGTGCCAGCAGCCTGGGGGCAGTCAATCAGCCCCAGCATTTT
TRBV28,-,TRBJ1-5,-,CASAKVQGYQPQHF,TGTGCCAGCGCTAAAGTTCAGGGGTATCAGCCCCAGCATTTT
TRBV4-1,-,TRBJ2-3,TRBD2,CASSQEVAGTSTDTQYF,TGCGCCAGCAGCCAAGAAGTAGCGGGGACTAGCACAGATACGCAGTATTTT
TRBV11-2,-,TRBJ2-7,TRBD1,CASSFGTGDYEQYF,TGTGCCAGCAGCTTCGGGACAGGGGACTACGAGCAGTACTTC
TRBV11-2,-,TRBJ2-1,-,CASREGSYNEQFF,TGTGCCAGCAGGGAGGGCTCCTACAATGAGCAGTTCTTC
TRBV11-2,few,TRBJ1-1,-,CASSFLGRNTEAFF,TGTGCCAGCAGCTTTCTGGGCAGGAACACTGAAGCTTTCTTT
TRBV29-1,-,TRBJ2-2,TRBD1,CSLGTGGTGELFF,TGCAGCCTAGGGACAGGGGGGACCGGGGAGCTGTTTTTT